This TCR beta chain was obtained from a study of shared T cell receptors in the human thymus. With 2 bases clipped from V and 0 bases from J, the junction kept 4 bases outside the gene matches. The V gene's germline CDR1 is MDHEN and CDR2 SYDVKM. The CDR3 loop spans 19 amino acids. Repertoires were generated with immunoSEQ multiplex PCR, while TCRdb's copy carries only in-frame clones and drops some. In the table there are under 850,000 clones, over 75% of which are singletons. The sample was also reused in another study, on human thymus T cells.

The receptor was isolated from a boy under three years old with a congenital heart defect. The chain joins TRBV28 to TRBJ2-1, with TRBD2 matching 16 bases. Sequenced input: thymocytes. Here the CDR3 DNA reads TGTGCCAGCAGTTTAGGGACTAGCGGGAGGGACTACTCCTACAATGAGCAGTTCTTC. The encoded protein is CASSLGTSGRDYSYNEQFF.